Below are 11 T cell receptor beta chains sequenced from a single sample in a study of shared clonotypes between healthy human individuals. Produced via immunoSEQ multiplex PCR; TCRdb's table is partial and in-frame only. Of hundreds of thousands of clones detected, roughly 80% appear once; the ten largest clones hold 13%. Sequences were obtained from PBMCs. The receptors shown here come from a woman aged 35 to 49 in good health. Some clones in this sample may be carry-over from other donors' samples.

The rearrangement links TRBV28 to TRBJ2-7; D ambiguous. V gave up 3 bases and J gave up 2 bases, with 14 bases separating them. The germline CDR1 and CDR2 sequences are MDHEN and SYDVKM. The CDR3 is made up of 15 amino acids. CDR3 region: CASSFNGKVPYEQYF. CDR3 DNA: TGTGCCAGCAGTTTTAACGGTAAAGTTCCCTACGAGCAGTACTTC.

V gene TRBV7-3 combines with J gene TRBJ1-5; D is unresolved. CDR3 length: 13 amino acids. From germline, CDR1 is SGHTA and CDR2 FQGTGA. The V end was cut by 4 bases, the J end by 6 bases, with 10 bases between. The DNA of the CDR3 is TGTGCCAGCAGCTCCCGAGACGGTCAGCCCCAGCATTTT. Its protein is CASSSRDGQPQHF.

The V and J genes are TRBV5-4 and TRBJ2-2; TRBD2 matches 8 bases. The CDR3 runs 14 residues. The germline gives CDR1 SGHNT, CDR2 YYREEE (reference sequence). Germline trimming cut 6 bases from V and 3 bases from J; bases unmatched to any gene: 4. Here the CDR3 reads CASKRAGDTGELFF. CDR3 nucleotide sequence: TGTGCCAGCAAGCGAGCGGGGGACACCGGGGAGCTGTTTTTT. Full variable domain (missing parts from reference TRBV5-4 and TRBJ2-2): ETGVTQSPTHLIKTRGQQVTLRCSSQSGHNTVSWYQQALGQGPQFIFQYYREEENGRGNFPPRFSGLQFPNYSSELNVNALELDDSALYLCASKRAGDTGELFFGEGSRLTVL.

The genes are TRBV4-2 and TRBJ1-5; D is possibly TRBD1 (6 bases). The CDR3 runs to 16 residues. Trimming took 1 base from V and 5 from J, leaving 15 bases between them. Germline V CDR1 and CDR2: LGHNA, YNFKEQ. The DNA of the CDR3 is TGTGCCAGCAGCCAAGTTTCACAGGGAGTCTATCAGCCCCAGCATTTT. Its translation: CASSQVSQGVYQPQHF.

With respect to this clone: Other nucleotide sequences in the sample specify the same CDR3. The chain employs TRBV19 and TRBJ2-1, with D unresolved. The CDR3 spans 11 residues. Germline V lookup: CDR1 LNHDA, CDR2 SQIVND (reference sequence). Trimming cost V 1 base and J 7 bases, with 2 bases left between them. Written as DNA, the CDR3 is TGTGCCAGTAGTATAGGGAATGAGCAGTTCTTC. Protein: CASSIGNEQFF. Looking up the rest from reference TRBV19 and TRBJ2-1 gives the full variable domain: DGGITQSPKYLFRKEGQNVTLSCEQNLNHDAMYWYRQDPGQGLRLIYYSQIVNDFQKGDIAEGYSVSREKKESFPLTVTSAQKNPTAFYLCASSIGNEQFFGPGTRLTVL.

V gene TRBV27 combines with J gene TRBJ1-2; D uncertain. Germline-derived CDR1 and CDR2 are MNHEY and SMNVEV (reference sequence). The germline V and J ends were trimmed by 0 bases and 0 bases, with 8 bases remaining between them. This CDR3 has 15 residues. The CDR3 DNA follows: TGTGCCAGCAGTTTATCTGGCAGAGCTAACTATGGCTACACCTTC. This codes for CASSLSGRANYGYTF.

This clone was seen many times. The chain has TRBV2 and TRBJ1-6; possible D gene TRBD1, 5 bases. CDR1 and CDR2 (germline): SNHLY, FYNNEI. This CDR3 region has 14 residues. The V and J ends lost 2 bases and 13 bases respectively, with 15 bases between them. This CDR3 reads CASSETTAFPPLHF. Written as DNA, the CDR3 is TGTGCCAGCAGTGAAACGACAGCGTTCCCCCCCCTCCACTTT.

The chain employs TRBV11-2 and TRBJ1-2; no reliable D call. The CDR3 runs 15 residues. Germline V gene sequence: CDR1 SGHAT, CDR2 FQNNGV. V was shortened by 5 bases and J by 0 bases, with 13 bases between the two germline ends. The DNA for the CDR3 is TGTGCCAGCAGCACGACGGGATCTACTAACTATGGCTACACCTTC. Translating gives CASSTTGSTNYGYTF.

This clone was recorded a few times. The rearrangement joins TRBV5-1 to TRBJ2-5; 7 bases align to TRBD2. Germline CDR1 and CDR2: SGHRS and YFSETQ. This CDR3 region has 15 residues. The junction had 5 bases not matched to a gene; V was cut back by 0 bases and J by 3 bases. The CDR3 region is CASSLGASGKETQYF. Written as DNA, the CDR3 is TGCGCCAGCAGCTTGGGGGCTAGCGGTAAAGAGACCCAGTACTTC.

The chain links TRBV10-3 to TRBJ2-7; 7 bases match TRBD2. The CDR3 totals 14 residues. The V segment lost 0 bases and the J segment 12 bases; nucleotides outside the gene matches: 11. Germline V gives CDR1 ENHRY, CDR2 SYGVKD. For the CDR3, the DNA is TGTGCCATCAGTGAGTCAAGGGACTATCACATAACGTACTTC. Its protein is CAISESRDYHITYF.

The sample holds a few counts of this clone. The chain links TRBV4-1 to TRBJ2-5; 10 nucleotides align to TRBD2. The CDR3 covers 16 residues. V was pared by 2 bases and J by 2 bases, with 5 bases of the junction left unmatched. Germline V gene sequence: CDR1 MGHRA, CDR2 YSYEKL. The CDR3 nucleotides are TGCGCCAGCAGCCAATGGGGGACTAGCGAACAAGAGACCCAGTACTTC. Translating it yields CASSQWGTSEQETQYF.